Shown below are 15 T cell receptor beta chains from a single sample sequenced in a study of technical replicates of blood from a handful of donors. Sequenced by immunoSEQ multiplex PCR; TCRdb stores in-frame clones only, minus some. This table has tens of thousands of clones, 90% to 95% appearing once. The sample comprised T cells isolated from PBMCs. The receptor set was obtained from a human donor in good health.

This sequence joins TRBV5-1 and TRBJ2-3; TRBD2 matches at 12 bases. CDR1 and CDR2 from the germline V gene are SGHRS and YFSETQ. V lost 4 bases to trimming and J lost 5 bases; unmatched junction nucleotides: 11. This CDR3 region has 17 residues. The CDR3 here is CASSGGLAGPLGDTQYF. The DNA for the CDR3 is TGCGCCAGCAGCGGTGGACTAGCGGGGCCATTGGGAGATACGCAGTATTTT.

J is TRBJ2-1 and V is TRBV19; D might be TRBD1 (5 bases). This CDR3 is built from 12 residues. Germline V gene sequence: CDR1 LNHDA, CDR2 SQIVND (reference sequence). V was clipped by 1 base and J by 9 bases, with 7 bases between them. Here the CDR3 DNA reads TGTGCCAGTAGTATAGCCAGGGTTGAGCAGTTCTTC. It codes for CASSIARVEQFF.

The V and J genes are TRBV6-1 and TRBJ2-5, with a tentative D call TRBD2 (5 bases). V was shortened by 10 bases and J by 7 bases, with 7 bases between the two germline ends. Per germline, CDR1 MNHNS and CDR2 SASEGT. This CDR3 region has 9 residues. The CDR3 DNA follows: TGTGCCACAAGCGGGACCCAGTACTTC. Translating it yields CATSGTQYF.

The chain is built from TRBV30 and TRBJ2-5, with D perhaps TRBD1 (6 bases). The V gene lost 0 bases and the J gene lost 6 bases, with 11 bases spanning the gap. This CDR3 is 13 amino acids long. Germline CDR1 is GTSNPN and CDR2 is SVGIG (reference sequence). CDR3 nucleotides: TGTGCCTGGAGTGTACTACAGGGCCAGACCCAGTACTTC. As protein: CAWSVLQGQTQYF.

The CDR3 protein is CASSYDRAPVLDEQFF. The CDR3 coding sequence is TGTGCCAGCAGTTACGACAGGGCTCCCGTTTTGGATGAGCAGTTCTTC. J is TRBJ2-1 and V is TRBV6-5; 7 nucleotides agree with TRBD1. The V gene end was trimmed by 2 bases and the J gene end by 8 bases; junction bases not matched to a gene: 12. Germline assignment: CDR1 MNHEY and CDR2 SVGAGI. The CDR3 totals 16 residues.

V and J are TRBV4-1 and TRBJ1-1, with D possibly being TRBD1 (6 bases). V lost 3 bases and J 10 bases, leaving 24 bases between the germline ends. CDR1 MGHRA and CDR2 YSYEKL come from the germline V gene. The CDR3 totals 16 residues. The DNA for the CDR3 is TGCGCCAGCAGCCATTTTGTCAATGCAGGGGCGGGTAGAGCTTTCTTT. Protein sequence: CASSHFVNAGAGRAFF.

The chain has TRBV2 and TRBJ2-2; maybe TRBD1 (5 bases). Germline CDR1 SNHLY, CDR2 FYNNEI. V gave up 6 bases and J gave up 5 bases, with 10 bases separating them. The CDR3 is 13 residues long. In DNA form, the CDR3 reads TGTGCCAGCAGGGGGCAAAGAACCGGGGAGCTGTTTTTT. Amino acid sequence: CASRGQRTGELFF. Full variable domain (outside the CDR3, taken from reference TRBV2 and TRBJ2-2): EPEVTQTPSHQVTQMGQEVILRCVPISNHLYFYWYRQILGQKVEFLVSFYNNEISEKSEIFDDQFSVERPDGSNFTLKIRSTKLEDSAMYFCASRGQRTGELFFGEGSRLTVL.

The chain links TRBV5-8 to TRBJ1-5; 9 nucleotides line up with TRBD1. The CDR3 runs 18 residues. In germline, CDR1 is SGHTS, CDR2 YDEGEE. V shed 2 bases, J shed 3 bases, and the junction held 12 bases outside the gene matches. The CDR3 spells CASSFKHPGQGFNQPQHF. CDR3 sequence (DNA): TGTGCCAGCAGCTTTAAACACCCGGGACAGGGCTTCAATCAGCCCCAGCATTTT.

The V and J genes are TRBV2 and TRBJ2-5; D gene ambiguous. The V end was cut by 5 bases, the J end by 5 bases, with 9 bases between. Germline V gene data show CDR1 as SNHLY and CDR2 as FYNNEI. The CDR3 has 12 residues. The CDR3 coding sequence is TGTGCCAGCAGTCCGACTGGCGAGACCCAGTACTTC. The encoded protein is CASSPTGETQYF.

The chain carries TRBV7-3 and TRBJ2-5; TRBD2 aligns across 7 bases. V was clipped by 6 bases and J by 5 bases; unmatched bases: 9. The germline V gene has CDR1 SGHTA and CDR2 FQGTGA. There are 14 residues in the CDR3. CDR3 sequence (DNA): TGTGCCAGCAGGATTGGGGACTACATGGAGACCCAGTACTTC. Translated: CASRIGDYMETQYF.

This sequence joins TRBV27 and TRBJ2-1; no definite D call. V was shortened by 5 bases and J by 9 bases, with 17 bases between the two germline ends. From germline, CDR1 is MNHEY and CDR2 SMNVEV (reference sequence). This CDR3 region has 14 residues. The CDR3 here is CASSPLPAVIEQFF. The CDR3 region has the DNA TGTGCCAGCAGTCCCCTCCCGGCGGTAATTGAGCAGTTCTTC.

The chain employs TRBV9 and TRBJ1-1, with D tentatively TRBD1 (6 bases). There are 15 residues in the CDR3. The ends were cut back, 4 bases at V and 0 bases at J, with 13 bases in the middle. In germline, CDR1 is SGDLS, CDR2 YYNGEE. The CDR3 here is CASSRDQGLNTEAFF. CDR3 nucleotides: TGTGCCAGCAGCAGAGACCAGGGGCTGAACACTGAAGCTTTCTTT.

CDR3 in amino acids: CASSEGQGGSYGYTF. CDR3 DNA: TGTGCCAGCAGTGAAGGGCAGGGGGGAAGCTATGGCTACACCTTC. The V gene is TRBV2, the J gene TRBJ1-2; 7 positions agree with TRBD1. The CDR3 is made up of 15 amino acids. V dropped 1 base and J dropped 4; count of bases not matched to a gene: 6. Germline V gene data show CDR1 as SNHLY and CDR2 as FYNNEI.

The genes are TRBV6-5 and TRBJ2-7; tentative D call: TRBD2 (6 bases). Germline CDR1 reads MNHEY; CDR2 reads SVGAGI. CDR3 size: 13 residues. The germline V and J ends were trimmed by 6 bases and 3 bases, with 12 bases remaining between them. The CDR3 region has the DNA TGTGCCAGCAGCCGGGAGCCCTTCTACGAGCAGTACTTC. This gives the protein CASSREPFYEQYF.

The J gene is TRBJ2-7, the V gene TRBV12-5; D is unclear. The CDR3 totals 12 residues. Germline V gene sequence: CDR1 LGHNT, CDR2 FRNRAP. Trimming took off 0 bases at V and 5 bases at J, with 5 bases between the two ends. CDR3 coding DNA: TGTGCTAGTGGTTTGGTACAGCACGAGCAGTACTTC. It codes for CASGLVQHEQYF.